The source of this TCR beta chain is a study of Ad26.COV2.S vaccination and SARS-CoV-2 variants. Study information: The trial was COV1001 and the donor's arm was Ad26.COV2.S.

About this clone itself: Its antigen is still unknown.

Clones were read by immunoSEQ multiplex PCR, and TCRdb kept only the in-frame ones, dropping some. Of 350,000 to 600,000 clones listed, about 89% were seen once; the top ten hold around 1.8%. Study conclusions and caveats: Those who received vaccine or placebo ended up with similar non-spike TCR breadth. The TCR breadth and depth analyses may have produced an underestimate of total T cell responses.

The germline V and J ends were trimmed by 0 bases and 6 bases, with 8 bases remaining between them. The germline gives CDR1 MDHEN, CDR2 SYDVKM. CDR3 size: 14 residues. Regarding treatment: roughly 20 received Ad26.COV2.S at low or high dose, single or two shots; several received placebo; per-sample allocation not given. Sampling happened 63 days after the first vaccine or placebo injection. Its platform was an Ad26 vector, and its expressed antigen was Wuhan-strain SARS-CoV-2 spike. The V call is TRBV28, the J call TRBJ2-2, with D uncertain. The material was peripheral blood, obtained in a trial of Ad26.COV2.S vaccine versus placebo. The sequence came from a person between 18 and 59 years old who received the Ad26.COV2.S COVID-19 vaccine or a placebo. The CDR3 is CASSLWGKSGELFF. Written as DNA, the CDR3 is TGTGCCAGCAGTTTATGGGGGAAGTCCGGGGAGCTGTTTTTT.